The table lists the clone carrying this T cell receptor beta chain with a few counts. Its antigen is as yet unknown. TCRdb itself ran the 5' RACE reads through MiXCR, one entry per CDR3 protein. The sample has hundreds of thousands of distinct CDR3 sequences; around 20% are singletons. The sample originates from a study of T cells after yellow fever vaccination. Study results and limitations: Most primary-vaccination clones recurred post-booster (around 95% CD4, 85% to 90% CD8).

This CDR3 has 12 residues. V shed 2 bases and J shed 7 bases, with 11 bases lying between them. In germline, CDR1 is SQVTM, CDR2 ANQGSEA. The receptor's source is a man in his late teens or twenties who received the YFV17D yellow fever vaccine. The source material was PBMCs, sampled before the yellow fever booster vaccination. J is TRBJ1-2 and V is TRBV29-1; D is ambiguous. The DNA of the CDR3 is TGCAGCGTTGAATCGGGCAGCGGTGGCTACACCTTC. This translates into CSVESGSGGYTF.